The rows below give T cell receptor beta chains drawn from one sample of a study of T cells expressing NK-cell markers. TCRdb reprocessed the 5' RACE reads and reports one entry per CDR3 protein, with no DNA. This sample lists 440,000 or so distinct CDR3 sequences; its ten largest clones have roughly 7.2%. Material for sequencing was blood T cells: a sorted CD56 or NKG2C T cell subset, CD4+ or CD8+ T cells, or bulk PBMC T cells (not recorded which). The receptor set was obtained from a woman aged 18-70 years in good health. Each CDR3 is given with its conserved first and last residue.

j_gene,v_gene,CDR3aa
TRBJ2-2,TRBV5-1,CANPPGQTNTGELFF
TRBJ1-1,TRBV20-1,CSARDQQGLSTEAFF
TRBJ2-1,TRBV30,CAWSGERGTYDNEQFF
TRBJ1-2,TRBV20-1,CSAGGGSYGYTF
TRBJ1-2,TRBV27,CASSQDQRNYYGYTF
TRBJ2-1,TRBV20-1,CSARDISGAYNEQFF
TRBJ2-3,TRBV10-2,CASSEFVGTSTDTQYF
TRBJ2-1,TRBV6-5,CASSYSAGRQFF
TRBJ2-2,TRBV5-1,CASSLRQTDTGELFF
TRBJ2-3,TRBV30,CAWSGQIHDTQYF